This T cell receptor beta chain emerged from a study of cytomegalovirus exposure and HLA in healthy donors. There are a few counts of this clone. This CDR3 is 16 amino acids long. Germline CDR1 is SGHRS and CDR2 is YFSETQ. The ends lost 1 base at V and 4 bases at J; junction bases unmatched: 6. The PCR employed 60 Vbeta primers together with 13 Jbeta primers. Profiling relied on immunoSEQ multiplex PCR, and the TCRdb table lists in-frame clones only, not all of them. Of about 140,000 clones detected, more than 75% appear once; the ten largest clones hold around 3%. The sample taken for sequencing was PBMCs. The receptor was derived from a young man in good health and CMV-seropositive. The gene calls are TRBV5-1 and TRBJ2-1; 9 bases agree with TRBD2. CDR3 in amino acids: CASSLRTSDRYNEQFF. The CDR3, as DNA: TGCGCCAGCAGCTTGCGGACTAGCGACCGATACAATGAGCAGTTCTTC.